These 7 T cell receptor beta chains came from one sample sequenced in a study of siplizumab effects on memory and regulatory T cells. Repertoires were generated with immunoSEQ multiplex PCR, while TCRdb's copy carries only in-frame clones and drops some. The data hold more than 85,000 clones, with around 95% observed a single time. Sequencing was done on a sample of Tregs sorted from blood. These receptors were collected from a human donor in good health.

The gene calls are TRBV5-4 and TRBJ1-2, with 7 bases matching TRBD1. J was trimmed by 5 bases and V by 0 bases; bases with no gene match: 7. The CDR3 runs to 15 residues. Germline-derived CDR1 and CDR2 are SGHNT and YYREEE (reference sequence). CDR3: CASSLAGTETYGYTF. Here the CDR3 DNA reads TGTGCCAGCAGCTTGGCCGGGACAGAGACTTATGGCTACACCTTC. Full variable domain (remainder filled in from reference TRBV5-4 and TRBJ1-2): ETGVTQSPTHLIKTRGQQVTLRCSSQSGHNTVSWYQQALGQGPQFIFQYYREEENGRGNFPPRFSGLQFPNYSSELNVNALELDDSALYLCASSLAGTETYGYTFGSGTRLTVV.

The chain joins TRBV11-2 to TRBJ2-5, with unresolved D. Trimming took off 4 bases at V and 1 base at J, with 10 bases between the two ends. This CDR3 has 14 residues. Germline-derived CDR1 and CDR2 are SGHAT and FQNNGV. CDR3 sequence reads: CASSSDRLQETQYF. The CDR3 bases are TGTGCCAGCAGCTCGGACCGACTCCAAGAGACCCAGTACTTC.

The chain couples TRBV2 to TRBJ2-1; 8 nucleotides match TRBD2. J was trimmed by 0 bases and V by 4 bases; bases with no gene match: 2. The CDR3 extends over 15 amino acids. Germline V gene lookup returns CDR1 SNHLY and CDR2 FYNNEI. In DNA, the CDR3 is TGTGCCAGCAGTGTAAGCGGGAGCTCCTACAATGAGCAGTTCTTC. Its protein is CASSVSGSSYNEQFF.

This clone appeared a single time. The V and J genes are TRBV11-3 and TRBJ2-1; D is perhaps TRBD1 (5 bases). V shed 0 bases and J shed 9 bases, with 9 bases lying between them. The length of the CDR3 is 13 residues. Germline V gene sequence: CDR1 SGHNT, CDR2 YENEEA. As DNA, the CDR3 is TGTGCCAGCAGCTTAGATCCAGGGCGTGAGCAGTTCTTC. Its protein is CASSLDPGREQFF.

The J gene is TRBJ2-1, the V gene TRBV9, with D unresolved. The CDR3 extends over 14 amino acids. From germline, CDR1 is SGDLS and CDR2 YYNGEE. The ends were cut back, 3 bases at V and 0 bases at J, with 7 bases in the middle. CDR3 DNA sequence: TGTGCCAGCAGCGCTTTGAGCTCCTACAATGAGCAGTTCTTC. This gives the protein CASSALSSYNEQFF.

The V gene is TRBV29-1, the J gene TRBJ2-2; D gene unclear. V shed 3 bases and J shed 1 base, with 12 bases lying between them. Germline loops: CDR1 SQVTM, CDR2 ANQGSEA. The CDR3 is 15 residues long. This CDR3 is CSVEVPGMNTGELFF. CDR3 coding DNA: TGCAGCGTTGAGGTACCAGGAATGAACACCGGGGAGCTGTTTTTT.

V and J are TRBV5-1 and TRBJ1-4; D unclear. CDR3 length equals 14 residues. The V end was cut by 1 base, the J end by 3 bases, with 7 bases between. Germline values: CDR1 SGHRS, CDR2 YFSETQ. The CDR3 region has the DNA TGCGCCAGCAGCTTGAGAAGTCCTAATGAAAAACTGTTTTTT. Translated, it gives CASSLRSPNEKLFF.